Below, 12 T cell receptor beta chains from the same sample are listed, as sequenced in a study of cytomegalovirus exposure and HLA in healthy donors. The table came from immunoSEQ multiplex PCR; TCRdb's copy has only in-frame clones and leaves some out. The table includes 150,000 or so clones, roughly 93% detected once. Sequenced input: PBMCs. These receptors all stem from a young man in good health and CMV-seropositive.

The J gene is TRBJ2-7, the V gene TRBV9, with 8 bases matching TRBD1. J was trimmed by 4 bases and V by 7 bases; bases with no gene match: 10. Looked up from germline, CDR1 is SGDLS and CDR2 is YYNGEE. The CDR3 length is 14 residues. The DNA of the CDR3 is TGTGCCAGCTCCCAGGGGGCCGGAGGGTACGAGCAGTACTTC. Its protein product is CASSQGAGGYEQYF. Together with reference TRBV9 and TRBJ2-7, the CDR3 gives the full variable domain: DSGVTQTPKHLITATGQRVTLRCSPRSGDLSVYWYQQSLDQGLQFLIQYYNGEERAKGNILERFSAQQFPDLHSELNLSSLELGDSALYFCASSQGAGGYEQYFGPGTRLTVT.

The CDR3 loop reads CASSLNGDYEQYF. In DNA form, the CDR3 reads TGTGCCAGCAGCTTAAACGGGGACTACGAGCAGTACTTC. V gene TRBV7-3 combines with J gene TRBJ2-7; weak D call: TRBD2 (5 bases). Trimming shortened V by 1 base and J by 3 bases, and 7 bases separated the two germline ends. CDR1 and CDR2 from the germline V gene are SGHTA and FQGTGA. The CDR3 extends over 13 amino acids. The full variable domain, rest sourced from reference TRBV7-3 and TRBJ2-7, is GAGVSQTPSNKVTEKGKYVELRCDPISGHTALYWYRQSLGQGPEFLIYFQGTGAADDSGLPNDRFFAVRPEGSVSTLKIQRTERGDSAVYLCASSLNGDYEQYFGPGTRLTVT.

The chain joins TRBV6-1 to TRBJ1-4; TRBD1 agrees at 8 bases. The trim removed 2 bases at V and 0 bases at J, leaving 2 bases unmatched. Per the germline V gene, CDR1 is MNHNS and CDR2 is SASEGT. The CDR3 has 16 residues. This CDR3 reads CASSELQGATNEKLFF. CDR3 nucleotides: TGTGCCAGCAGTGAACTACAGGGGGCAACTAATGAAAAACTGTTTTTT.

This chain joins TRBV29-1 and TRBJ2-3; 9 bases align to TRBD1. The CDR3 has 15 amino acids. V lost 4 bases to trimming and J lost 4 bases; unmatched junction nucleotides: 9. From germline, CDR1 is SQVTM and CDR2 ANQGSEA. CDR3 sequence reads: CSVVRQGVGADTQYF. The CDR3 DNA is TGCAGCGTTGTCCGACAGGGGGTAGGGGCAGATACGCAGTATTTT.

The chain carries TRBV18 and TRBJ2-1, with D possibly TRBD2 on 5 matching bases. Germline CDR1 reads KGHSH; CDR2 reads LQKENI. The CDR3 is 14 amino acids. Trimming took 8 bases from V and 1 from J, leaving 12 bases between them. This chain's CDR3 is CASLRGISYNEQFF. The CDR3 DNA is TGTGCCAGCCTACGGGGTATTTCCTACAATGAGCAGTTCTTC.

The V call is TRBV30, the J call TRBJ2-2, with D perhaps matching TRBD1 (5 bases). This CDR3 spans 14 amino acids. The germline CDR1 and CDR2 sequences are GTSNPN and SVGIG (reference sequence). V was clipped by 5 bases and J by 2 bases, with 12 bases between them. The CDR3: CAWAEDINTGELFF. The CDR3 DNA reads TGTGCCTGGGCTGAGGACATTAACACCGGGGAGCTGTTTTTT. The full variable domain, in which reference TRBV30 and TRBJ2-2 provide the parts outside the CDR3, is SQTIHQWPATLVQPVGSPLSLECTVEGTSNPNLYWYRQAAGRGLQLLFYSVGIGQISSEVPQNLSASRPQDRQFILSSKKLLLSDSGFYLCAWAEDINTGELFFGEGSRLTVL.

CDR3 protein: CASSLVADSYGYTF. CDR3 nucleotides: TGTGCCAGCAGCTTAGTGGCGGACAGCTATGGCTACACCTTC. This sequence joins TRBV7-9 and TRBJ1-2, with TRBD1 as a possible D gene (6 bases). This CDR3 has 14 amino acids. Germline CDR1 is SEHNR and CDR2 is FQNEAQ (reference sequence). Trimming stripped 1 base from V and 4 bases from J, with 10 bases between.

As concerns this clone: The junction departs from the called germline gene at one end, perhaps through a read error. The chain uses TRBV7-7 and TRBJ1-5; D call uncertain. The germline CDR1 and CDR2 sequences are SSHAT and FNYEAQ (reference sequence). There are 16 residues in the CDR3. Here the CDR3 reads CASTLEGIYSNQPQHF. In DNA form, the CDR3 reads TGTGCTAGCACCCTCGAGGGTATCTATAGCAATCAGCCCCAGCATTTT.

The chain combines TRBV5-1 with TRBJ1-1; TRBD1 matches 9 bases. CDR1 SGHRS and CDR2 YFSETQ come from the germline V gene. The CDR3 length is 15 residues. Trimming at V came to 0 bases and at J to 3 bases, leaving 3 bases not matched to a gene. This CDR3 reads CASSLVQGADTEAFF. The DNA of the CDR3 is TGCGCCAGCAGCTTGGTACAGGGGGCTGACACTGAAGCTTTCTTT.

This clone was seen only once. The V call is TRBV5-4, the J call TRBJ2-7; D perhaps matches TRBD1 (6 bases). Germline CDR1 SGHNT, CDR2 YYREEE (reference sequence). V shed 4 bases and J shed 4 bases, with 21 bases lying between them. This CDR3 is 16 amino acids long. CDR3 in amino acids: CASSPSRPGAIYEQYF. The CDR3 DNA sequence: TGTGCCAGCAGCCCCTCCCGGCCAGGGGCGATATACGAGCAGTACTTC.

This chain connects TRBV6-5 to TRBJ1-2; D uncertain. Germline assignment: CDR1 MNHEY and CDR2 SVGAGI. The CDR3 contains 13 residues. Trimming left V 8 bases short and J 0 bases short, with 10 bases between. The CDR3 bases are TGTGCCAGCTTCACATACACTAACTATGGCTACACCTTC. Its translation: CASFTYTNYGYTF.

The chain is built from TRBV5-1 and TRBJ1-3; 8 bases are a match to TRBD1. The germline CDR1 and CDR2 sequences are SGHRS and YFSETQ. The CDR3 is 14 residues long. V dropped 5 bases and J dropped 3; count of bases not matched to a gene: 4. This CDR3 is CASSLQGDGNTIYF. The CDR3 nucleotides are TGCGCCAGCAGTCTACAGGGGGATGGAAACACCATATATTTT.